The TCR beta chain described here comes from a study of T cells in tuberculosis. Study-level information: This South African cohort compared adolescents with or without latent tuberculosis against adults with active tuberculosis.

The junction had 17 bases not matched to a gene; V was cut back by 4 bases and J by 3 bases. Germline V gene sequence: CDR1 LGHNT, CDR2 FRNRAP. The CDR3 is made up of 18 amino acids. Sequencing was performed with immunoSEQ multiplex PCR; in TCRdb, only in-frame clones are kept and a portion is missing. Of roughly 34,000 clones listed, roughly 96% were seen once; the top ten hold 2% to 3%. The clonotype originates from a donor between 10 and 35 years old with latent tuberculosis or without tuberculosis infection. The source material was PBMCs. The chain has TRBV12-5 and TRBJ2-7; 8 positions match TRBD2. The CDR3 coding sequence is TGTGCTAGTGGTTCCTCGCTTCCGAGGACTAGCTGGGGCTACGAGCAGTACTTC. It translates to CASGSSLPRTSWGYEQYF.